This entry lists 27 T cell receptor beta chains sequenced from one sample in a study of STAT3 mutations in large granular lymphocyte leukemia. Clones were sequenced by immunoSEQ multiplex PCR, and TCRdb holds only the in-frame ones, with some missing. Altogether 17,000 or so clones are present, 80% to 95% being singletons, with the ten largest covering just under 45%. Whole-study findings and limits: Every T-cell large granular lymphocyte leukemia patient had at least one immunodominant TCR beta clonotype.

Their cognate antigens are unknown. The sample consisted of peripheral blood mononuclear cells. The receptors were gathered from a man in his sixties with T-cell large granular lymphocyte leukemia. Some clones in this sample may be carry-over from other donors' samples.

V is TRBV7-2 and J is TRBJ1-4; D call uncertain. Trimming took 5 bases from V and 5 from J, leaving 3 bases between them. This CDR3 region has 11 residues. The germline CDR1 and CDR2 sequences are SGHTA and FQGNSA. The CDR3 loop is CASSHNEKLFF. CDR3 nucleotides: TGTGCCAGCAGCCACAATGAAAAACTGTTTTTT.

The chain carries TRBV5-3 and TRBJ2-5; no clear D. TRBV5-3 is placed among ORFs of uncertain function. Between the trimmed V and J ends, which lost 2 bases and 5 bases, there was a span of 10 bases. The CDR3 extends over 13 amino acids. CDR3 protein: CARSFYLMETQYF. The CDR3 DNA reads TGTGCCAGAAGCTTCTACCTGATGGAGACCCAGTACTTC.

This clone has more than one count but fewer than ten. This sequence joins TRBV15 and TRBJ1-4; TRBD1 might be the D (6 bases). Per the germline V gene, CDR1 is LNHNV and CDR2 is YYDKDF (reference sequence). Trimming stripped 0 bases from V and 6 bases from J, with 11 bases between. The CDR3 extends over 15 amino acids. CDR3 region: CATSRERQGYEKLFF. DNA for the CDR3: TGTGCCACCAGCAGAGAAAGGCAGGGGTATGAAAAACTGTTTTTT. The whole variable domain, remainder taken from reference TRBV15 and TRBJ1-4, is DAMVIQNPRYQVTQFGKPVTLSCSQTLNHNVMYWYQQKSSQAPKLLFHYYDKDFNNEADTPDNFQSRRPNTSFCFLDIRSPGLGDTAMYLCATSRERQGYEKLFFGSGTQLSVL.

A single count supports this clone. V usage is TRBV30 and J usage is TRBJ1-1; a weak D match, TRBD1 (5 bases). Germline V gives CDR1 GTSNPN, CDR2 SVGIG (reference sequence). The CDR3 spans 11 residues. The V end was cut by 3 bases, the J end by 3 bases, with 5 bases between. The CDR3 DNA is TGTGCCTGGAGGGGGGACACTGAAGCTTTCTTT. Encoded protein: CAWRGDTEAFF.

This sequence joins TRBV5-1 and TRBJ2-3, with 11 bases matching TRBD2. Germline CDR1 reads SGHRS; CDR2 reads YFSETQ. V trimming: 7 bases; J trimming: 4 bases; junction bases outside the gene matches: 5. The CDR3 is made up of 14 amino acids. The CDR3 sequence: CASLSGRAPDTQYF. The CDR3 DNA reads TGCGCCAGCCTTAGCGGGAGGGCCCCAGATACGCAGTATTTT.

This clone appeared a single time. The V and J genes are TRBV18 and TRBJ2-2; 9 bases match TRBD1. V dropped 1 base and J dropped 8; count of bases not matched to a gene: 2. Germline CDR1 KGHSH, CDR2 LQKENI. CDR3 length: 14 amino acids. This CDR3 reads CASSPRTGAGELFF. CDR3 bases: TGTGCCAGCTCACCACGGACAGGGGCGGGGGAGCTGTTTTTT.

Only one count was recorded for this clone. V and J are TRBV6-5 and TRBJ2-3; D is unclear. Germline CDR1 reads MNHEY; CDR2 reads SVGAGI. This CDR3 is built from 13 residues. V lost 6 bases and J lost 1, with 8 bases in between. CDR3 protein: CASRVAGTDTQYF. The CDR3, as DNA: TGTGCCAGCAGGGTCGCTGGCACAGATACGCAGTATTTT.

The V call is TRBV5-1, the J call TRBJ2-7; weak D call: TRBD1 (6 bases). In germline, CDR1 is SGHRS, CDR2 YFSETQ. There are 15 residues in the CDR3. Trimming stripped 0 bases from V and 1 base from J, with 11 bases between. The CDR3 here is CASSLADSPSYEQYF. DNA of the CDR3: TGCGCCAGCAGCTTGGCGGACAGTCCGTCCTACGAGCAGTACTTC. The whole variable domain, remainder taken from reference TRBV5-1 and TRBJ2-7, is KAGVTQTPRYLIKTRGQQVTLSCSPISGHRSVSWYQQTPGQGLQFLFEYFSETQRNKGNFPGRFSGRQFSNSRSEMNVSTLELGDSALYLCASSLADSPSYEQYFGPGTRLTVT.

This chain uses TRBV6-5 with TRBJ2-5; unclear D gene. V was trimmed by 10 bases and J by 3 bases, leaving 15 bases between them. Germline V gene sequence: CDR1 MNHEY, CDR2 SVGAGI. This CDR3 is 13 amino acids long. CDR3 coding DNA: TGTGCCACCAGCCGGGTCGTGGAAGAGACCCAGTACTTC. Protein: CATSRVVEETQYF.

This rearrangement joins TRBV15 to TRBJ2-2; TRBD2 might be the D (5 bases). CDR3 length equals 17 residues. The V end lost 1 base, the J end lost 0 bases, and 12 bases lay between the germline ends. Germline-derived CDR1 and CDR2 are LNHNV and YYDKDF (reference sequence). The CDR3 DNA is TGTGCCACCAGCAGAGGCCTTACTAGGGCGAACACCGGGGAGCTGTTTTTT. Amino acids: CATSRGLTRANTGELFF.

This clone was detected only once. The rearrangement uses TRBV7-8 and TRBJ2-7, with TRBD2 matching over 9 bases. CDR3 length equals 16 residues. V trimming: 1 base; J trimming: 2 bases; junction bases outside the gene matches: 6. The germline CDR1 and CDR2 sequences are SGHVS and FQNEAQ. The CDR3 region is CASSLGLAGDPYEQYF. The CDR3 DNA reads as TGTGCCAGCAGCTTAGGCTTAGCGGGAGATCCCTACGAGCAGTACTTC.

The chain links TRBV6-5 to TRBJ1-1, with D possibly matching TRBD1 (6 bases). V shed 6 bases and J shed 4 bases, with 12 bases lying between them. The CDR3 is made up of 13 amino acids. Germline CDR1 MNHEY, CDR2 SVGAGI. Here the CDR3 reads CASSQLQGTEAFF. The CDR3, as DNA: TGTGCCAGCAGCCAATTACAGGGCACTGAAGCTTTCTTT.

V usage is TRBV28 and J usage is TRBJ2-5, with 9 bases identical to TRBD1. The germline V gene has CDR1 MDHEN and CDR2 SYDVKM. V gave up 2 bases and J gave up 5 bases; unmatched junction bases: 6. The length of the CDR3 is 15 residues. CDR3 sequence: CASSLPGQGGETQYF. The CDR3 DNA reads TGTGCCAGCAGTTTACCGGGACAGGGTGGGGAGACCCAGTACTTC. Full variable domain (remainder filled in from reference TRBV28 and TRBJ2-5): DVKVTQSSRYLVKRTGEKVFLECVQDMDHENMFWYRQDPGLGLRLIYFSYDVKMKEKGDIPEGYSVSREKKERFSLILESASTNQTSMYLCASSLPGQGGETQYFGPGTRLLVL.

The chain uses TRBV5-1 and TRBJ2-3; D remains ambiguous. The V and J ends lost 6 bases and 0 bases respectively, with 11 bases between them. Germline V gene lookup returns CDR1 SGHRS and CDR2 YFSETQ. The CDR3 covers 14 residues. This CDR3 is CASTFLGSTDTQYF. For the CDR3, the DNA is TGCGCCAGCACATTTTTGGGGAGCACAGATACGCAGTATTTT.

The chain has TRBV28 and TRBJ1-1, with D possibly TRBD1 on 5 matching bases. CDR3 length: 15 residues. Germline values: CDR1 MDHEN, CDR2 SYDVKM. Trimming took off 4 bases at V and 3 bases at J, with 15 bases between the two ends. The CDR3 region is CASSSLGPSDTEAFF. The CDR3 DNA reads TGTGCCAGCAGTTCCCTGGGACCCTCGGACACTGAAGCTTTCTTT.

The rearrangement links TRBV27 to TRBJ2-7, with 10 bases aligning to TRBD1. V lost 8 bases to trimming and J lost 3 bases; unmatched junction nucleotides: 10. Germline CDR1 and CDR2: MNHEY and SMNVEV (reference sequence). The CDR3 totals 15 residues. CDR3 sequence (DNA): TGTGCCAGCGCTCCTTTACGGGACAGGGGCTACGAGCAGTACTTC. It translates to CASAPLRDRGYEQYF.

V usage is TRBV7-9 and J usage is TRBJ1-1; D is undetermined. Trimming pared 5 bases from V and 0 bases from J, leaving 19 bases between. CDR1 and CDR2 (germline): SEHNR, FQNEAQ (reference sequence). The CDR3 has 17 residues. CDR3 sequence (DNA): TGTGCCAGCAGCGGTAGGGTCGGAGTCCCCATGAACACTGAAGCTTTCTTT. Amino acids: CASSGRVGVPMNTEAFF. The full variable domain, with the rest looked up from reference TRBV7-9 and TRBJ1-1, is DTGVSQNPRHKITKRGQNVTFRCDPISEHNRLYWYRQTLGQGPEFLTYFQNEAQLEKSRLLSDRFSAERPKGSFSTLEIQRTEQGDSAMYLCASSGRVGVPMNTEAFFGQGTRLTVV.

The chain links TRBV4-1 to TRBJ1-1; D uncertain. This CDR3 contains 14 residues. V lost 8 bases to trimming and J lost 1 base, with 14 bases between them. In germline, CDR1 is MGHRA, CDR2 YSYEKL. CDR3 coding DNA: TGCGCCAGCCGCCGGAGGCTGCCGAACACTGAAGCTTTCTTT. It yields the protein CASRRRLPNTEAFF.

The J gene is TRBJ2-7, the V gene TRBV9; 9 bases match TRBD1. Germline V CDR1 and CDR2: SGDLS, YYNGEE. The length of the CDR3 is 14 residues. The J segment lost 5 bases and the V segment lost 4 bases, leaving 7 bases of the junction unmatched. CDR3 protein: CASSPGQGGHEQYF. CDR3 DNA: TGTGCCAGCAGCCCGGGACAGGGAGGGCACGAGCAGTACTTC.

The rearrangement joins TRBV4-1 to TRBJ2-3; D ambiguous. Germline V CDR1 and CDR2: MGHRA, YSYEKL. There are 15 residues in the CDR3. Trimming removed 1 base from V and 2 bases from J, with 10 bases in between. In DNA form, the CDR3 reads TGCGCCAGCAGCCAAGTAGCAGTCTCCACAGATACGCAGTATTTT. Protein: CASSQVAVSTDTQYF.

V gene TRBV27 combines with J gene TRBJ1-1; D remains unclear. CDR3 length: 14 amino acids. The germline V gene has CDR1 MNHEY and CDR2 SMNVEV (reference sequence). V was clipped by 7 bases and J by 2 bases, with 14 bases between them. The CDR3 DNA reads as TGTGCCAGCACCACGAACCGGCTTAACACTGAAGCTTTCTTT. Encoded protein: CASTTNRLNTEAFF.

This clone was counted a single time. J is TRBJ1-1 and V is TRBV6-1, with 7 nucleotides matching TRBD1. There are 14 residues in the CDR3. CDR1 MNHNS and CDR2 SASEGT come from the germline V gene. The J segment lost 3 bases and the V segment lost 5 bases, leaving 6 bases of the junction unmatched. In DNA form, the CDR3 reads TGTGCCAGCAGTCGACAGGGAGGCGACACTGAAGCTTTCTTT. It codes for CASSRQGGDTEAFF.

The chain combines TRBV4-3 with TRBJ1-5; the D is unclear. V lost 3 bases to trimming and J lost 0 bases, with 9 bases between them. Germline V gene sequence: CDR1 LGHNA, CDR2 YSLEER. The CDR3 contains 15 residues. The DNA of the CDR3 is TGCGCCAGCAGCCAGGAGAGGTATAGCAATCAGCCCCAGCATTTT. Translating it yields CASSQERYSNQPQHF.

The CDR3 here is CASSFFGGLSTDTQYF. Written as DNA, the CDR3 is TGCGCCAGCAGCTTTTTCGGGGGCCTAAGCACAGATACGCAGTATTTT. V usage is TRBV5-1 and J usage is TRBJ2-3; D is possibly TRBD1 or TRBD2 (6 bases each). CDR3 length: 16 residues. Trimming pared 2 bases from V and 0 bases from J, leaving 13 bases between. Looked up from germline, CDR1 is SGHRS and CDR2 is YFSETQ.

The rearrangement uses TRBV5-8 and TRBJ2-3; TRBD2 matches 8 bases. V lost 0 bases and J lost 1; bases outside the gene matches: 7. Germline V lookup: CDR1 SGHTS, CDR2 YDEGEE. The CDR3 has 17 residues. CDR3 DNA: TGTGCCAGCAGCTTGGTCACTAGCGGCTATGGCACAGATACGCAGTATTTT. Its protein is CASSLVTSGYGTDTQYF.

The chain combines TRBV14 with TRBJ2-7, with D possibly matching TRBD1 (5 bases). The germline V and J ends were trimmed by 1 base and 2 bases, with 12 bases remaining between them. The CDR3 runs 15 residues. CDR1 is SGHDN, CDR2 FVKESK, per germline. The CDR3 spells CASSQVGVQTYEQYF. In DNA, the CDR3 is TGTGCCAGCAGCCAAGTAGGGGTCCAGACCTACGAGCAGTACTTC. Variable domain in full (rest from reference TRBV14 and TRBJ2-7): EAGVTQFPSHSVIEKGQTVTLRCDPISGHDNLYWYRRVMGKEIKFLLHFVKESKQDESGMPNNRFLAERTGGTYSTLKVQPAELEDSGVYFCASSQVGVQTYEQYFGPGTRLTVT.

V and J are TRBV7-8 and TRBJ2-7, with 8 bases identical to TRBD1. J gave up 0 bases and V 1 base, and 11 bases lay outside the gene matches. Germline V gene lookup returns CDR1 SGHVS and CDR2 FQNEAQ. The CDR3 has 18 amino acids. The CDR3 DNA is TGTGCCAGCAGCTTAGGAGTCGACAGGGGTTACCTCTCCTACGAGCAGTACTTC. Amino acids: CASSLGVDRGYLSYEQYF. The full variable domain, with the rest looked up from reference TRBV7-8 and TRBJ2-7, is GAGVSQSPRYKVAKRGQDVALRCDPISGHVSLFWYQQALGQGPEFLTYFQNEAQLDKSGLPSDRFFAERPEGSVSTLKIQRTQQEDSAVYLCASSLGVDRGYLSYEQYFGPGTRLTVT.